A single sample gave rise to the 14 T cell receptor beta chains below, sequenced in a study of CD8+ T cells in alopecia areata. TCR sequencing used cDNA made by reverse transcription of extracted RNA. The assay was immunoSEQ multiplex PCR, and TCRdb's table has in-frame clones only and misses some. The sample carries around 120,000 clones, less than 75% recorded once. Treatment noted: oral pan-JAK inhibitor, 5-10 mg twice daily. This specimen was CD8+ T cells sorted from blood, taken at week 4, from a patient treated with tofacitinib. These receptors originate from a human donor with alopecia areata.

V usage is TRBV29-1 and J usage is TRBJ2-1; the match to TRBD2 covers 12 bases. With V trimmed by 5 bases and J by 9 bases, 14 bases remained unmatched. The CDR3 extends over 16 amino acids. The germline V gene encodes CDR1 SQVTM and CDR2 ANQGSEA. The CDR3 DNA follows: TGCAGCGTTTACGGTCTGGCTAGCGGGGGGGATGCTGAGCAGTTCTTC. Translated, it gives CSVYGLASGGDAEQFF.

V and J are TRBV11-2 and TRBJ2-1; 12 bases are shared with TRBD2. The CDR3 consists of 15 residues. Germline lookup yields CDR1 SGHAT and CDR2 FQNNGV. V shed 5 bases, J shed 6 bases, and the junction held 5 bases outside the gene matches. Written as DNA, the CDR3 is TGTGCCAGCAGCACTAGCGGGGGGCCTCGCAATGAGCAGTTCTTC. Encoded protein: CASSTSGGPRNEQFF.

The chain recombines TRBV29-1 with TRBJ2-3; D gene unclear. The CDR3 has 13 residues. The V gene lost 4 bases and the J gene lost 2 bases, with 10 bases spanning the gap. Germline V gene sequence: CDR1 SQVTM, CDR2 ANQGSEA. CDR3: CSVVVRNTDTQYF. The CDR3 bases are TGCAGCGTTGTGGTGCGGAACACAGATACGCAGTATTTT.

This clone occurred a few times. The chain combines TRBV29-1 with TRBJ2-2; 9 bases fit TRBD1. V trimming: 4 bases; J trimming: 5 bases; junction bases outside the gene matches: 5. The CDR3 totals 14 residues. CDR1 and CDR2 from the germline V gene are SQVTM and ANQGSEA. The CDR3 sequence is CSVVGQGRTGELFF. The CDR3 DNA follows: TGCAGCGTTGTGGGACAGGGTAGAACCGGGGAGCTGTTTTTT.

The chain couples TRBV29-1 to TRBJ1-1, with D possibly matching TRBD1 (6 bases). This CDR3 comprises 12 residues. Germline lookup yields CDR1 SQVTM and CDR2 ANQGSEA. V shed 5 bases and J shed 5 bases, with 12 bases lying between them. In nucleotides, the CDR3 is TGCAGCGTTCGGGGGCCTGGGACTGAAGCTTTCTTT. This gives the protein CSVRGPGTEAFF.

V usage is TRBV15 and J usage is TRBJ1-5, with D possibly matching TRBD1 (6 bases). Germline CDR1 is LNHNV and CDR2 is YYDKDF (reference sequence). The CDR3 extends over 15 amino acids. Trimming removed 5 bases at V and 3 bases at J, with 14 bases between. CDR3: CATSETRQVNQPQHF. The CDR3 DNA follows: TGTGCCACCAGCGAGACTCGACAGGTCAATCAGCCCCAGCATTTT. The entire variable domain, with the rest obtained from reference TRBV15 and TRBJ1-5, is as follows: DAMVIQNPRYQVTQFGKPVTLSCSQTLNHNVMYWYQQKSSQAPKLLFHYYDKDFNNEADTPDNFQSRRPNTSFCFLDIRSPGLGDTAMYLCATSETRQVNQPQHFGDGTRLSIL.

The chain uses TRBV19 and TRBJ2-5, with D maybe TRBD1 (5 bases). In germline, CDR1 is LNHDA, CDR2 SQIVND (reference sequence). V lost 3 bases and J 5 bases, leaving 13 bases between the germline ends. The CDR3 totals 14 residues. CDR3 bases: TGTGCCAGTAGTATCCCAGGGTTCGAGGAGACCCAGTACTTC. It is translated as CASSIPGFEETQYF.

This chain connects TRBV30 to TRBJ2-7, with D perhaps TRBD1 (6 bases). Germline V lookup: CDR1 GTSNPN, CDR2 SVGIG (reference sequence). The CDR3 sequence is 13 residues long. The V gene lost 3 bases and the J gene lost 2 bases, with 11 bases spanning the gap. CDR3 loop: CAWRGARAYEQYF. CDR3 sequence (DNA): TGTGCCTGGAGGGGGGCCAGAGCCTACGAGCAGTACTTC.

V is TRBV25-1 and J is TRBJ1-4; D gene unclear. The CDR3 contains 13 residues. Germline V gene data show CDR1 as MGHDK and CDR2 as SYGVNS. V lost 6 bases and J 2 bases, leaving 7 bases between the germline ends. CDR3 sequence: CASRGRTNEKLFF. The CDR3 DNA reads TGTGCCAGCAGAGGACGGACTAATGAAAAACTGTTTTTT. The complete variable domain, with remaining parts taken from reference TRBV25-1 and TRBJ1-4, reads EADIYQTPRYLVIGTGKKITLECSQTMGHDKMYWYQQDPGMELHLIHYSYGVNSTEKGDLSSESTVSRIRTEHFPLTLESARPSHTSQYLCASRGRTNEKLFFGSGTQLSVL.

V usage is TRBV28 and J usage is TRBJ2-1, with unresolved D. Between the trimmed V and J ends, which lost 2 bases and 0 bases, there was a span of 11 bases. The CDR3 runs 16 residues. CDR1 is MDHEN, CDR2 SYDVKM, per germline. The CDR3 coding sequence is TGTGCCAGCAGTTTACCTGCTTCTAGCTCCTACAATGAGCAGTTCTTC. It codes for CASSLPASSSYNEQFF.

The CDR3 DNA reads as TGTGCCACCAGCAGGAACAGGGGGCCACACGAGCAGTACTTC. This codes for CATSRNRGPHEQYF. This sequence joins TRBV15 and TRBJ2-7, with 9 bases matching TRBD1. V was clipped by 3 bases and J by 5 bases; unmatched bases: 5. The CDR3 is made up of 14 amino acids. Germline lookup yields CDR1 LNHNV and CDR2 YYDKDF (reference sequence).

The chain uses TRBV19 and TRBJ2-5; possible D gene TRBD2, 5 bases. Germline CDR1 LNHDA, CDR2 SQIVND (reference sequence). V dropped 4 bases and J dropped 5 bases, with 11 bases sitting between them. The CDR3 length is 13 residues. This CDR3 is CASSSVWEETQYF. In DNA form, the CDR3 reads TGTGCCAGTAGTAGTGTGTGGGAGGAGACCCAGTACTTC.

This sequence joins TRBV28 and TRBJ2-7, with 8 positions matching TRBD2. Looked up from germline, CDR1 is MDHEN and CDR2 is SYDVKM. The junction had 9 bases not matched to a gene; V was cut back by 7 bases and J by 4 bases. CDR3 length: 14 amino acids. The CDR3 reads CASTPREGGYEQYF. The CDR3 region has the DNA TGTGCCAGCACCCCACGGGAGGGGGGGTACGAGCAGTACTTC.

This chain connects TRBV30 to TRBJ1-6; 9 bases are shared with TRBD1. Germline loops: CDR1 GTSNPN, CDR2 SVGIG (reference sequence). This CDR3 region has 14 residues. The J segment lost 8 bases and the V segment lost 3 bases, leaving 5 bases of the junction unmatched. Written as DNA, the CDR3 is TGTGCCTGGAGCCCGGGACAGGGAGATTCACCCCTCCACTTT. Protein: CAWSPGQGDSPLHF. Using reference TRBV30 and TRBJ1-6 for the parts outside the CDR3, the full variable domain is SQTIHQWPATLVQPVGSPLSLECTVEGTSNPNLYWYRQAAGRGLQLLFYSVGIGQISSEVPQNLSASRPQDRQFILSSKKLLLSDSGFYLCAWSPGQGDSPLHFGNGTRLTVT.